A single sample is the source of the 26 T cell receptor beta chains below, sequenced in a study of pediatric ulcerative colitis. The protocol was immunoSEQ multiplex PCR, while the TCRdb copy is restricted to in-frame clones and leaves out a portion. The sample has roughly 49,000 clones, 78% seen once. One to two pinch biopsies were taken from the rectum during colonoscopy. The material sequenced was gut tissue. The receptor source for this set is a girl aged 5-17 years with moderate ulcerative colitis.

V gene TRBV13 combines with J gene TRBJ2-2, with TRBD2 matching 16 bases. The CDR3 runs to 15 residues. Germline trimming cut 3 bases from V and 8 bases from J; bases unmatched to any gene: 0. Looked up from germline, CDR1 is PRHDT and CDR2 is FYEKMQ (reference sequence). CDR3 DNA sequence: TGTGCCAGCAGCTTGGGACTAGCGGGAGGGGGGGAGCTGTTTTTT. As protein: CASSLGLAGGGELFF. Complete variable domain (other parts from reference TRBV13 and TRBJ2-2): AAGVIQSPRHLIKEKRETATLKCYPIPRHDTVYWYQQGPGQDPQFLISFYEKMQSDKGSIPDRFSAQQFSDYHSELNMSSLELGDSALYFCASSLGLAGGGELFFGEGSRLTVL.

This CDR3 reads CASSGVDYGYTF. In nucleotides, the CDR3 is TGTGCCAGCAGCGGAGTCGACTATGGCTACACCTTC. V and J are TRBV9 and TRBJ1-2, with D unresolved. The CDR3 sequence is 12 residues long. The V gene's germline CDR1 is SGDLS and CDR2 YYNGEE. With 3 bases removed from V and 3 bases from J, the gap between germline ends came to 6 bases.

This clone was counted between two and nine times. The chain carries TRBV7-9 and TRBJ1-2; D not resolved. The CDR3 totals 13 residues. V was pared by 0 bases and J by 1 base, with 3 bases between. Germline loops: CDR1 SEHNR, CDR2 FQNEAQ (reference sequence). The CDR3 DNA reads as TGTGCCAGCAGCTTAGCGGGTAACTATGGCTACACCTTC. As protein: CASSLAGNYGYTF.

V gene TRBV29-1 combines with J gene TRBJ1-1; D gene unclear. CDR3 length: 13 amino acids. Germline V gene data show CDR1 as SQVTM and CDR2 as ANQGSEA. Between the trimmed V and J ends, which lost 5 bases and 0 bases, there was a span of 10 bases. The DNA for the CDR3 is TGCAGCGTTTCCGATCAGGTGAACACTGAAGCTTTCTTT. The encoded protein is CSVSDQVNTEAFF. The full variable domain, rest sourced from reference TRBV29-1 and TRBJ1-1, is SAVISQKPSRDICQRGTSLTIQCQVDSQVTMMFWYRQQPGQSLTLIATANQGSEATYESGFVIDKFPISRPNLTFSTLTVSNMSPEDSSIYLCSVSDQVNTEAFFGQGTRLTVV.

Here the CDR3 reads CASSYSRLSGNTIYF. DNA for the CDR3: TGTGCCAGCAGTTACAGCCGGCTCTCTGGAAACACCATATATTTT. The V and J genes are TRBV6-5 and TRBJ1-3, with D unresolved. Germline lookup yields CDR1 MNHEY and CDR2 SVGAGI. This CDR3 spans 15 amino acids. V lost 2 bases and J 0 bases, leaving 8 bases between the germline ends.

This clone was detected a few times. This chain joins TRBV9 and TRBJ1-2, with D uncertain. CDR1 is SGDLS and CDR2 is YYNGEE in the germline V gene. With 4 bases removed from V and 6 bases from J, the gap between germline ends came to 19 bases. CDR3 length: 15 residues. This CDR3 reads CASSPWEAALHGYTF. The CDR3 nucleotides read TGTGCCAGCAGCCCTTGGGAGGCAGCTCTTCATGGCTACACCTTC.

This clone was recorded a few times. This chain joins TRBV5-1 and TRBJ1-6, with 10 bases aligning to TRBD1. The CDR3 consists of 17 residues. Unmatched junction bases numbered 5, after V lost 4 bases and J lost 1 base. Per the germline V gene, CDR1 is SGHRS and CDR2 is YFSETQ. The DNA of the CDR3 is TGCGCCAGCAGCCGGAGACAGGGGGCATCCTATAATTCACCCCTCCACTTT. Its protein is CASSRRQGASYNSPLHF. The whole variable domain, remainder taken from reference TRBV5-1 and TRBJ1-6, is KAGVTQTPRYLIKTRGQQVTLSCSPISGHRSVSWYQQTPGQGLQFLFEYFSETQRNKGNFPGRFSGRQFSNSRSEMNVSTLELGDSALYLCASSRRQGASYNSPLHFGNGTRLTVT.

The chain has TRBV21-1 and TRBJ1-6. TRBV21-1 counts as a pseudogene. The CDR3 contains 12 residues. The CDR3 DNA sequence: TGTGCCAGCAGCAAAGGAAATTCACCCCTCCACTTT. It translates to CASSKGNSPLHF.

The chain has TRBV5-1 and TRBJ2-5; TRBD1 matches 10 bases. The J call may be in error: the DNA end matches TRBJ2-7 better. Germline CDR1 and CDR2: SGHRS and YFSETQ. This CDR3 contains 15 residues. The CDR3 spells CASSRNDRGPYEQYF. CDR3 bases: TGCGCCAGCAGCAGAAACGACAGGGGGCCCTACGAGCAGTACTTC.

The genes are TRBV6-4 and TRBJ1-6; 7 bases line up with TRBD1. Germline assignment: CDR1 MRHNA and CDR2 SNTAGT. The CDR3 is made up of 15 amino acids. Germline trimming cut 6 bases from V and 10 bases from J; bases unmatched to any gene: 12. CDR3 DNA sequence: TGTGCCAGCAGAGCCACGACAGGGACGGGGTCACCCCTCCACTTT. This codes for CASRATTGTGSPLHF.

The chain is built from TRBV6-1 and TRBJ1-1, with 7 bases matching TRBD1. The V and J ends lost 8 bases and 4 bases, in that order; junction bases with no gene match: 13. Germline V gene data show CDR1 as MNHNS and CDR2 as SASEGT. The CDR3 is 15 amino acids. The CDR3 DNA follows: TGTGCCAGCGTTTCCTGGAAACAGGGGATCACTGAAGCTTTCTTT. Its protein is CASVSWKQGITEAFF.

The chain employs TRBV6-6 and TRBJ1-4, with TRBD1 as a possible D gene (6 bases). Germline V gives CDR1 MNHNY, CDR2 SVGAGI (reference sequence). The CDR3 length is 16 residues. V lost 6 bases and J 2 bases, leaving 16 bases between the germline ends. As DNA, the CDR3 is TGTGCCAGCAGCTACGTCATGGGGGCGACTAATGAAAAACTGTTTTTT. It is translated as CASSYVMGATNEKLFF.

This sequence joins TRBV5-1 and TRBJ1-4, with a possible D match to TRBD1 (6 bases). This CDR3 region has 15 residues. The germline V gene has CDR1 SGHRS and CDR2 YFSETQ. V lost 5 bases and J 2 bases, leaving 13 bases between the germline ends. This chain's CDR3 is CASSANGGTNEKLFF. The DNA of the CDR3 is TGCGCCAGCAGTGCTAACGGGGGCACTAATGAAAAACTGTTTTTT.

J is TRBJ2-1 and V is TRBV11-1, with D uncertain. V lost 2 bases, J lost 3 bases, and 14 bases lay in between. Germline lookup yields CDR1 SGHAT and CDR2 FQDESV (reference sequence). The CDR3 consists of 16 residues. The CDR3 DNA reads TGTGCCAGCAGCTTACAACGAAGCGTTAGCTACAATGAGCAGTTCTTC. The encoded protein is CASSLQRSVSYNEQFF.

The rearrangement joins TRBV10-3 to TRBJ2-5; TRBD2 might be the D (6 bases). Germline loops: CDR1 ENHRY, CDR2 SYGVKD. The CDR3 has 13 amino acids. Trimming pared 3 bases from V and 3 bases from J, leaving 8 bases between. CDR3 loop: CAISDGTEETQYF. The CDR3 nucleotides are TGTGCCATCAGTGATGGGACTGAAGAGACCCAGTACTTC.

The rearrangement links TRBV28 to TRBJ1-1, with D maybe TRBD1 (6 bases). CDR1 MDHEN and CDR2 SYDVKM come from the germline V gene. V was clipped by 4 bases and J by 3 bases, with 12 bases between them. This CDR3 spans 14 amino acids. As DNA, the CDR3 is TGTGCCAGCAGTTCCGGACAGTACGACACTGAAGCTTTCTTT. Protein sequence: CASSSGQYDTEAFF.

The CDR3 bases are TGTGCCAGCAGTTTACTGGGACTAGCGGGTACGACAGATACGCAGTATTTT. Amino acids: CASSLLGLAGTTDTQYF. The chain employs TRBV28 and TRBJ2-3; 12 bases are a match to TRBD2. Germline V gene data show CDR1 as MDHEN and CDR2 as SYDVKM. V lost 2 bases and J lost 3; bases outside the gene matches: 6. This CDR3 contains 17 residues.

This chain uses TRBV4-1 with TRBJ2-2; the D gene is possibly TRBD1 (6 bases). The CDR3 sequence is 15 residues long. Germline CDR1 reads MGHRA; CDR2 reads YSYEKL. V lost 4 bases and J 6 bases, leaving 15 bases between the germline ends. The CDR3 DNA reads as TGCGCCAGCAGCCCCGTCGGACAGCAGCCCGGGGAGCTGTTTTTT. Translated: CASSPVGQQPGELFF.

V and J are TRBV19 and TRBJ1-5, with 7 bases fitting TRBD1. CDR1 LNHDA and CDR2 SQIVND come from the germline V gene (reference sequence). The V gene end was trimmed by 5 bases and the J gene end by 7 bases; junction bases not matched to a gene: 11. This CDR3 has 15 amino acids. The CDR3 is CASSGPRGGQQPQHF. CDR3 bases: TGTGCCAGTAGTGGCCCCCGAGGGGGCCAGCAGCCCCAGCATTTT.

The CDR3 DNA reads TGTGCCAGCAGCGTAGAGGGCCAAACGGGGGCAGGGGGCTACACCTTC. Translated, it gives CASSVEGQTGAGGYTF. This chain joins TRBV9 and TRBJ1-2; D is perhaps TRBD1 (6 bases). Germline assignment: CDR1 SGDLS and CDR2 YYNGEE. The length of the CDR3 is 16 residues. V was cut by 0 bases and J by 8 bases, with 20 bases left in between.

The chain couples TRBV11-2 to TRBJ2-7, with unresolved D. Germline V CDR1 and CDR2: SGHAT, FQNNGV. Trimming removed 5 bases from V and 1 base from J, with 12 bases in between. The CDR3 covers 14 residues. The CDR3 nucleotides read TGTGCCAGCAGCCCCCTCGCGCGGTCCTACGAGCAGTACTTC. Amino acid sequence: CASSPLARSYEQYF.

This clone was counted only a few times. The chain couples TRBV19 to TRBJ2-5, with D perhaps matching TRBD2 (6 bases). This CDR3 is built from 13 residues. The germline V gene has CDR1 LNHDA and CDR2 SQIVND (reference sequence). V gave up 5 bases and J gave up 2 bases, with 9 bases separating them. CDR3 DNA: TGTGCCAGTAGTGCGGGACTTCAAGAGACCCAGTACTTC. Translated: CASSAGLQETQYF.

The V call is TRBV18, the J call TRBJ1-1; a weak D match, TRBD1 (6 bases). This CDR3 is 14 amino acids long. Germline loops: CDR1 KGHSH, CDR2 LQKENI. Deletions cut 3 bases from V and 5 bases from J, with 13 bases between. Here the CDR3 DNA reads TGTGCCAGCTCACCCGGACAGAGAGAGACTGAAGCTTTCTTT. It encodes CASSPGQRETEAFF.

The CDR3 region is CASSEPANTEAFF. The CDR3 nucleotides are TGTGCCAGCAGTGAACCGGCGAACACTGAAGCTTTCTTT. This sequence joins TRBV6-1 and TRBJ1-1; D unresolved. V was shortened by 2 bases and J by 1 base, with 5 bases between the two germline ends. Germline CDR1 is MNHNS and CDR2 is SASEGT. The CDR3 is 13 amino acids.

A few counts support this clone. The chain has TRBV18 and TRBJ1-5; 9 nucleotides match TRBD1. Per the germline V gene, CDR1 is KGHSH and CDR2 is LQKENI. V was clipped by 3 bases and J by 0 bases; unmatched bases: 6. This CDR3 has 17 amino acids. CDR3: CASSPRDRVNSNQPQHF. CDR3 DNA sequence: TGTGCCAGCTCACCTAGGGACAGGGTGAATAGCAATCAGCCCCAGCATTTT. Looking up the rest from reference TRBV18 and TRBJ1-5 gives the full variable domain: NAGVMQNPRHLVRRRGQEARLRCSPMKGHSHVYWYRQLPEEGLKFMVYLQKENIIDESGMPKERFSAEFPKEGPSILRIQQVVRGDSAAYFCASSPRDRVNSNQPQHFGDGTRLSIL.

V gene TRBV11-2 combines with J gene TRBJ2-7, with D perhaps given as TRBD1 or TRBD2 (7 bases each). The V end was cut by 5 bases, the J end by 3 bases, with 20 bases between. The CDR3 is 16 amino acids. Germline V gene lookup returns CDR1 SGHAT and CDR2 FQNNGV. CDR3 loop: CASSPQGGPELYEQYF. Here the CDR3 DNA reads TGTGCCAGCAGCCCCCAGGGGGGGCCGGAACTCTACGAGCAGTACTTC.